This entry features one T cell receptor (beta chain) sequence. This clonotype showed up many times. This receptor's antigen is unknown. No qualities accompany the bases; no much larger clone lies one base away. This record belongs to a study of glioma-infiltrating T cells (dated by TCRdb to 2016 to 2017). Regarding the research as a whole: The study sequenced TCR alpha- and beta-chain repertoires from glioma tissue, from non-neoplastic brain tissue and from matched peripheral blood mononuclear cells. To gauge divergence between tissue and blood T-cell populations, every tissue-infiltrating repertoire was compared against the peripheral blood repertoire from the same patient. The paired cohort was made up of three low-grade glioma patients, fewer than 10 primary glioblastoma patients and three non-glioma patients who contributed non-neoplastic brain tissue.

What the study reported, not specific to this receptor: Group comparisons rested on small numbers: three non-neoplastic, three low-grade glioma and eight glioblastoma patients. Only a very small number of CDR3 sequences turned up in both tissue and blood, a result put down to high CDR3 diversity combined with limited sampling. VJ-independent divergence between tissue and blood was below expectation in non-neoplastic patients but above expectation in all gliomas, especially low-grade gliomas.

V has 7 bases trimmed and J has 1 base trimmed; junction bases matching no gene number 7. The CDR3 covers 14 residues, taking in both the cysteine and the phenylalanine. CDR3 DNA is the only sequence kept; it has 42 bases, read in frame from the first base. The iRepertoire nested amplicon-rescue multiplex PCR (arm-PCR) platform was used to amplify TCR alpha and beta CDR3 regions from RNA. One-step reverse transcription and amplification used roughly 100-400 ng of tissue mRNA or PBMC total RNA as input. Following bead purification, Illumina adapters were added by a secondary multiplex PCR, and libraries between 200 and 400 bp were gel-purified. Libraries carried internal 6-nucleotide barcodes used for demultiplexing. The libraries were sequenced on an Illumina MiSeq using 2x220 or 2x250 nucleotide paired-end reads. The authors processed their data as follows. Paired reads were merged using FLASH 1.2.11 and aligned with BWA-MEM to the GRCh37 human genome, and TRA and TRB reads were then extracted. For V and J assignment, an IMGT-derived reference of cassette sequences and CDR3 motifs that included pseudogenes was used. Reads were translated in three frames, and productive CDR3s were defined as those with a C...FGXG motif and no stop codons. A clonotype was defined as a unique combination of a V-J cassette pair and a CDR3 amino acid sequence. Reads were filtered by Hamming distance, with the threshold set by the sequence error rate of each sample in mapped regions. In TCRdb, the public reads were trimmed at Q25 with fastp and aligned with MiXCR, with productive beta chains retained. Rows with one shared CDR3 protein collapse into an entry with the most common genes and DNA. The V and J calls and clone size come from TCRdb's table, not from the authors' own analysis. For this sample the table gives roughly 100,000 distinct CDR3 sequences, of which roughly 39% were detected only once. The ten largest make up approximately 38% of the sample.

The sequencing input was glioma tissue, nonneoplastic brain tissue, or PBMCs (not recorded which). This TCR was recovered from a human donor with low-grade glioma or glioblastoma, undergoing nonglioma brain surgery, or in good health (not recorded which). Rearrangement joined TRBV12-3 or TRBV12-4 to TRBJ2-7; the central 7 bases match TRBD1. This receptor carries the CDR3 CASKAQGVSYEQYF. Here is the DNA: TGTGCCAGCAAAGCCCAGGGGGTATCCTACGAGCAGTACTTC.